This TCR beta chain was documented in a study of blood T cell repertoires in COVID-19. In the study overall: Collection of acute and convalescent COVID-19 samples took place in the United States, Italy and Spain. Nucleic acid was either cDNA or gDNA, and it came from T cells, B-cell-depleted T cells, or PBMCs.

The V segment lost 2 bases and the J segment 12 bases; nucleotides outside the gene matches: 7. The CDR3 sequence is 12 residues long. Germline loops: CDR1 SGHTA, CDR2 FQGNSA. Authors' processing steps: Scientists estimated how many nucleated cells there were by amplifying reference gene primers. Assay: immunoSEQ multiplex PCR; the TCRdb copy retains only in-frame clones and omits some. V and J calls and clone size are as listed in that table; D and trimming were resolved from the DNA. The sample has tens of thousands of clones, around four fifths seen once. The sample was peripheral blood. The chain couples TRBV7-2 to TRBJ2-7; 7 bases are a match to TRBD1. The receptor comes from a man between 65 and 80 years old with acute or convalescent COVID-19. CDR3 DNA: TGTGCCAGCAGCTTATATGGACAGGTGATGTACTTC. Its protein product is CASSLYGQVMYF.